One sample yielded the 25 T cell receptor beta chains listed below, sequenced in a study of T cell responses to AZD1222 COVID-19 vaccine. Assay: immunoSEQ multiplex PCR; the TCRdb copy retains only in-frame clones and omits some. The sample has over 110,000 clones; more than 85% are singletons. The sample here was peripheral blood, taken on day 0 of AZD1222 vaccination. The receptors were gathered from an adult in good health.

The chain is built from TRBV18 and TRBJ1-1; unclear D gene. The V gene lost 4 bases and the J gene lost 1 base, with 7 bases spanning the gap. The CDR3 runs 13 residues. Germline V gives CDR1 KGHSH, CDR2 LQKENI. CDR3 coding DNA: TGTGCCAGCTCACTCGGGGAGAACACTGAAGCTTTCTTT. Protein sequence: CASSLGENTEAFF.

This rearrangement joins TRBV10-2 to TRBJ2-7; TRBD2 matches 14 bases. With V trimmed by 2 bases and J by 4 bases, 4 bases remained unmatched. The CDR3 is 16 amino acids. The germline V gene has CDR1 WSHSY and CDR2 SAAADI. CDR3 residues: CASSEARTSGRYEQYF. The CDR3 DNA reads TGCGCCAGCAGTGAGGCTAGGACTAGCGGGAGGTACGAGCAGTACTTC.

This chain uses TRBV6-2 or TRBV6-3 with TRBJ2-7; D is undetermined. Germline V gene sequence: CDR1 MNHEY, CDR2 SVGEGT. The CDR3 covers 12 residues. The V end was cut by 6 bases, the J end by 2 bases, with 8 bases between. This CDR3 is CASSDGTYEQYF. Here the CDR3 DNA reads TGTGCCAGCAGCGATGGGACCTACGAGCAGTACTTC.

V gene TRBV7-2 combines with J gene TRBJ2-5; D ambiguous. CDR1 is SGHTA and CDR2 is FQGNSA in the germline V gene. The CDR3 extends over 11 amino acids. The V end was cut by 5 bases, the J end by 7 bases, with 8 bases between. The CDR3 bases are TGTGCCAGCAGCAGCTGGGGGACCCAGTACTTC. It is translated as CASSSWGTQYF.

The J gene is TRBJ2-3, the V gene TRBV7-3; TRBD2 might be the D (6 bases). The CDR3 is made up of 13 amino acids. Trimming took 4 bases from V and 3 from J, leaving 8 bases between them. The germline V gene has CDR1 SGHTA and CDR2 FQGTGA. In nucleotides, the CDR3 is TGTGCCAGCAGCTCAGGAGGGACAGATACGCAGTATTTT. This gives the protein CASSSGGTDTQYF. Variable domain in full (rest from reference TRBV7-3 and TRBJ2-3): GAGVSQTPSNKVTEKGKYVELRCDPISGHTALYWYRQSLGQGPEFLIYFQGTGAADDSGLPNDRFFAVRPEGSVSTLKIQRTERGDSAVYLCASSSGGTDTQYFGPGTRLTVL.

The chain links TRBV10-3 to TRBJ2-3; weak D call: TRBD1 (6 bases). Per germline, CDR1 ENHRY and CDR2 SYGVKD. The CDR3 covers 14 residues. Trimming took 5 bases from V and 2 from J, leaving 11 bases between them. The CDR3 loop is CAISQDSFTDTQYF. The CDR3, as DNA: TGTGCCATCAGTCAGGACAGTTTCACAGATACGCAGTATTTT.

V gene TRBV5-4 combines with J gene TRBJ2-2; TRBD1 agrees at 8 bases. The CDR3 contains 16 residues. Germline assignment: CDR1 SGHNT and CDR2 YYREEE (reference sequence). V trimming: 1 base; J trimming: 3 bases; junction bases outside the gene matches: 5. The CDR3: CASSLIQGADTGELFF. The CDR3 DNA is TGTGCCAGCAGCTTGATCCAGGGGGCGGACACCGGGGAGCTGTTTTTT.

The genes are TRBV5-4 and TRBJ2-5; maybe TRBD2 (6 bases). With 6 bases removed from V and 3 bases from J, the gap between germline ends came to 27 bases. This CDR3 region has 18 residues. CDR1 is SGHNT, CDR2 YYREEE, per germline (reference sequence). The CDR3: CASTSSPRAVAEKETQYF. CDR3 coding DNA: TGTGCCAGCACCTCCTCCCCCCGTGCGGTAGCGGAGAAAGAGACCCAGTACTTC. The whole variable domain, remainder taken from reference TRBV5-4 and TRBJ2-5, is ETGVTQSPTHLIKTRGQQVTLRCSSQSGHNTVSWYQQALGQGPQFIFQYYREEENGRGNFPPRFSGLQFPNYSSELNVNALELDDSALYLCASTSSPRAVAEKETQYFGPGTRLLVL.

The J gene is TRBJ1-2, the V gene TRBV6-5; no reliable D call. Germline CDR1 is MNHEY and CDR2 is SVGAGI. CDR3 length: 13 residues. Trimming pared 0 bases from V and 8 bases from J, leaving 10 bases between. The CDR3 region is CASSYSVGRGYTF. The CDR3, as DNA: TGTGCCAGCAGTTACTCTGTAGGTCGGGGCTACACCTTC.

V usage is TRBV18 and J usage is TRBJ2-1; 10 bases agree with TRBD2. The germline CDR1 and CDR2 sequences are KGHSH and LQKENI. This CDR3 is 17 amino acids long. The trim removed 2 bases at V and 4 bases at J, leaving 8 bases unmatched. CDR3 amino acids: CASSPAAGLAAYNEQFF. DNA for the CDR3: TGTGCCAGCTCACCAGCCGCAGGACTAGCGGCATACAATGAGCAGTTCTTC.

The V gene is TRBV7-6, the J gene TRBJ1-6; D is undetermined. In germline, CDR1 is SGHVS, CDR2 FNYEAQ. This CDR3 comprises 17 residues. With 2 bases removed from V and 7 bases from J, the gap between germline ends came to 18 bases. DNA of the CDR3: TGTGCCAGCAGCTTAATGGGAGGGAGGACGGTGAATTCACCCCTCCACTTT. Translation gives CASSLMGGRTVNSPLHF.

This sequence joins TRBV5-1 and TRBJ2-2, with 9 bases lining up with TRBD2. This CDR3 spans 20 amino acids. Germline V gene sequence: CDR1 SGHRS, CDR2 YFSETQ. V lost 0 bases to trimming and J lost 1 base; unmatched junction nucleotides: 13. The CDR3 DNA is TGCGCCAGCAGCTTGGAAGGGGTCGAACTAGCGGGTCTGAACACCGGGGAGCTGTTTTTT. It specifies CASSLEGVELAGLNTGELFF. The full variable domain, rest sourced from reference TRBV5-1 and TRBJ2-2, is KAGVTQTPRYLIKTRGQQVTLSCSPISGHRSVSWYQQTPGQGLQFLFEYFSETQRNKGNFPGRFSGRQFSNSRSEMNVSTLELGDSALYLCASSLEGVELAGLNTGELFFGEGSRLTVL.

This rearrangement joins TRBV19 to TRBJ2-7, with D possibly being TRBD2 (5 bases). Trimming pared 3 bases from V and 3 bases from J, leaving 15 bases between. Germline V CDR1 and CDR2: LNHDA, SQIVND (reference sequence). The CDR3 covers 15 residues. In DNA, the CDR3 is TGTGCCAGTAGTATTGACGCCGGAGGTGGCTACGAGCAGTACTTC. Residues: CASSIDAGGGYEQYF.

The CDR3 region is CASSFPRTEYF. The CDR3 DNA is TGTGCCAGCAGTTTCCCCCGGACGGAGTACTTC. V gene TRBV27 combines with J gene TRBJ2-7; D remains unclear. The germline gives CDR1 MNHEY, CDR2 SMNVEV (reference sequence). The CDR3 consists of 11 residues. Trimming shortened V by 3 bases and J by 11 bases, and 11 bases separated the two germline ends.

The V and J genes are TRBV6-6 and TRBJ1-1; possibly TRBD1 for D (5 bases). CDR3 length: 14 residues. From germline, CDR1 is MNHNY and CDR2 SVGAGI (reference sequence). Trimming pared 0 bases from V and 4 bases from J, leaving 9 bases between. The CDR3 coding sequence is TGTGCCAGCAGTTACTCGGGTGGGGGCACTGAAGCTTTCTTT. Its protein is CASSYSGGGTEAFF.

The chain employs TRBV11-2 and TRBJ2-7; 13 bases match TRBD2. Germline CDR1 is SGHAT and CDR2 is FQNNGV. This CDR3 contains 19 residues. Trimming at V came to 3 bases and at J to 3 bases, leaving 14 bases not matched to a gene. CDR3 DNA: TGTGCCAGCAGCTTGTGGACTAGCGGGGGCCCAGTGGCGAACTACGAGCAGTACTTC. Its translation: CASSLWTSGGPVANYEQYF.

The genes are TRBV12-3 or TRBV12-4 and TRBJ2-7; D uncertain. The CDR3 has 12 amino acids. The V end lost 6 bases, the J end lost 5 bases, and 11 bases lay between the germline ends. The CDR3: CASSPGGHEQYF. The CDR3 DNA reads as TGTGCCAGCAGCCCGGGTGGGCACGAGCAGTACTTC.

This chain joins TRBV4-1 and TRBJ2-5, with 8 bases fitting TRBD1. V dropped 3 bases and J dropped 5; count of bases not matched to a gene: 8. The germline V gene has CDR1 MGHRA and CDR2 YSYEKL. The CDR3 covers 15 residues. DNA of the CDR3: TGCGCCAGCAGCCAGGCCGGGACAGGATCTGAGACCCAGTACTTC. Its translation: CASSQAGTGSETQYF.

The J gene is TRBJ1-2, the V gene TRBV30; TRBD1 agrees at 8 bases. Per germline, CDR1 GTSNPN and CDR2 SVGIG (reference sequence). V dropped 6 bases and J dropped 6; count of bases not matched to a gene: 9. The CDR3 loop spans 13 amino acids. Here the CDR3 reads CACPPGQGDGYTF. CDR3 sequence (DNA): TGTGCCTGTCCCCCCGGACAGGGCGATGGCTACACCTTC.

The chain uses TRBV7-8 and TRBJ1-2; D might be TRBD1 (6 bases). The germline V gene has CDR1 SGHVS and CDR2 FQNEAQ. The V end was cut by 10 bases, the J end by 8 bases, with 20 bases between. This CDR3 is built from 13 residues. The DNA for the CDR3 is TGTGCCATAGGACGGGGGGCGCTTTACGGCTACACCTTC. This encodes CAIGRGALYGYTF.

This chain links TRBV27 with TRBJ1-3, with 9 bases lining up with TRBD1. This CDR3 is built from 12 residues. V dropped 5 bases and J dropped 16; count of bases not matched to a gene: 9. The V gene's germline CDR1 is MNHEY and CDR2 SMNVEV (reference sequence). CDR3 region: CASSGTGRDLYF. Written as DNA, the CDR3 is TGTGCCAGCAGTGGGACAGGGCGTGATTTGTATTTT.

J is TRBJ1-5 and V is TRBV27, with TRBD1 matching 8 bases. Germline V gene lookup returns CDR1 MNHEY and CDR2 SMNVEV (reference sequence). The V gene end was trimmed by 6 bases and the J gene end by 8 bases; junction bases not matched to a gene: 6. This CDR3 contains 13 residues. CDR3 protein: CASSPDRVEPQHF. DNA of the CDR3: TGTGCCAGCAGCCCGGACAGGGTAGAGCCCCAGCATTTT.

The CDR3 nucleotides are TGTGCCAGCAGCTCTGCGTCTCAGGGTTTTGGGCAAGCTTTCTTT. Amino acids: CASSSASQGFGQAFF. V gene TRBV7-8 combines with J gene TRBJ1-1; a possible D gene is TRBD1 (5 bases). The CDR3 is made up of 15 amino acids. The V end lost 4 bases, the J end lost 9 bases, and 21 bases lay between the germline ends. Germline-derived CDR1 and CDR2 are SGHVS and FQNEAQ.

The chain is built from TRBV6-2 or TRBV6-3 and TRBJ1-1; D is ambiguous. Germline V gene sequence: CDR1 MNHEY, CDR2 SVGEGT. V gave up 6 bases and J gave up 5 bases, with 13 bases separating them. The CDR3 runs 13 residues. The CDR3 region has the DNA TGTGCCAGCAGCCCGACCGGACTGACTGAAGCTTTCTTT. It codes for CASSPTGLTEAFF.

The CDR3 reads CASSLAGGPTTEAFF. The CDR3 nucleotides are TGTGCCAGCAGCTTGGCCGGGGGACCTACTACTGAAGCTTTCTTT. V gene TRBV5-6 combines with J gene TRBJ1-1, with D possibly matching TRBD1 (5 bases). The CDR3 runs 15 residues. Germline-derived CDR1 and CDR2 are SGHDT and YYEEEE. The V and J ends lost 0 bases and 5 bases respectively, with 14 bases between them. The full variable domain, in which reference TRBV5-6 and TRBJ1-1 provide the parts outside the CDR3, is DAGVTQSPTHLIKTRGQQVTLRCSPKSGHDTVSWYQQALGQGPQFIFQYYEEEERQRGNFPDRFSGHQFPNYSSELNVNALLLGDSALYLCASSLAGGPTTEAFFGQGTRLTVV.